Included here is one T cell receptor beta chain sequence, with context. The CDR3 runs to 15 residues. Losses at the gene ends were 1 base for V and 2 bases for J; bases not matched to a gene: 4. Germline assignment: CDR1 MNHEY and CDR2 SMNVEV (reference sequence). The entry originates in a study of blood T cell repertoires in COVID-19. Looking at the study overall: From T cells, B-cell-depleted T cells, or PBMCs came the material, which was cDNA or gDNA.

Assay: immunoSEQ multiplex PCR; the TCRdb copy retains only in-frame clones and omits some. This table has 150,000 to 200,000 clones, over 75% appearing once. This chain connects TRBV27 to TRBJ1-1, with 7 bases matching TRBD1. This TCR was sampled from a human donor in a cohort sampled during active COVID-19. Sequencing was carried out using peripheral blood. The CDR3 DNA reads TGTGCCAGCAGTTTATTCGGGACAGACAACACTGAAGCTTTCTTT. Amino acids: CASSLFGTDNTEAFF.